The 16 T cell receptor beta chains listed next were all sequenced from one sample in a study of blood T cell repertoires in COVID-19. Clones were read by immunoSEQ multiplex PCR, and TCRdb kept only the in-frame ones, dropping some. The table records roughly 57,000 clones, around 79% of them present only once. The sequenced sample was peripheral blood. The origin of the receptors is a woman aged 65 to 85 with acute or convalescent COVID-19.

The gene calls are TRBV19 and TRBJ2-1; 8 bases match TRBD1. From germline, CDR1 is LNHDA and CDR2 SQIVND (reference sequence). J gave up 1 base and V 10 bases, and 9 bases lay outside the gene matches. This CDR3 region has 15 residues. Written as DNA, the CDR3 is TGTGCCACCTCATACGACAGGGGATCCTACAATGAGCAGTTCTTC. The encoded protein is CATSYDRGSYNEQFF. The variable domain in full, with the rest retrieved from reference TRBV19 and TRBJ2-1, is DGGITQSPKYLFRKEGQNVTLSCEQNLNHDAMYWYRQDPGQGLRLIYYSQIVNDFQKGDIAEGYSVSREKKESFPLTVTSAQKNPTAFYLCATSYDRGSYNEQFFGPGTRLTVL.

This rearrangement joins TRBV30 to TRBJ1-1, with D possibly being TRBD1 (6 bases). CDR3 size: 12 residues. V was trimmed by 2 bases and J by 11 bases, leaving 15 bases between them. The germline CDR1 and CDR2 sequences are GTSNPN and SVGIG (reference sequence). The CDR3 region has the DNA TGTGCCTGGAGTCCGGACAGCTGGGGGGCTTTCTTT. It encodes CAWSPDSWGAFF.

To note about this clone: The sample holds other DNA sequences that translate to the same CDR3. This chain joins TRBV5-1 and TRBJ1-6; D is undetermined. The V end was cut by 2 bases, the J end by 6 bases, with 9 bases between. Germline CDR1 reads SGHRS; CDR2 reads YFSETQ. The CDR3 has 14 residues. The CDR3 nucleotides are TGCGCCAGCAGCTTAGACGGAGTTAATTCACCCCTCCACTTT. Its protein product is CASSLDGVNSPLHF.

This clone was seen a handful of times. The chain is built from TRBV30 and TRBJ1-2; D is possibly TRBD1 (5 bases). The germline CDR1 and CDR2 sequences are GTSNPN and SVGIG (reference sequence). The CDR3 is 14 amino acids. V was clipped by 3 bases and J by 4 bases, with 15 bases between them. Written as DNA, the CDR3 is TGTGCCTGGAGCGGTAGGGGCTCAATCTATGGCTACACCTTC. Its protein is CAWSGRGSIYGYTF.

The gene calls are TRBV5-1 and TRBJ1-1; the match to TRBD1 covers 8 bases. CDR3 size: 15 residues. V lost 0 bases and J lost 7; bases outside the gene matches: 8. Germline lookup yields CDR1 SGHRS and CDR2 YFSETQ. CDR3 DNA: TGCGCCAGCAGCTTGGGAGCCGGGACAGGCCTTGAAGCTTTCTTT. It is translated as CASSLGAGTGLEAFF.

The V call is TRBV4-1, the J call TRBJ1-6, with 7 bases fitting TRBD1. Per the germline V gene, CDR1 is MGHRA and CDR2 is YSYEKL. The CDR3 totals 20 residues. With V trimmed by 1 base and J by 2 bases, 14 bases remained unmatched. CDR3 bases: TGCGCCAGCAGCCAAGGAATCGGCGGAGGGGGCCGGACCTATAATTCACCCCTCCACTTT. Translation gives CASSQGIGGGGRTYNSPLHF.

The chain links TRBV10-3 to TRBJ1-4; weak D call: TRBD1 (5 bases). The germline V gene has CDR1 ENHRY and CDR2 SYGVKD. This CDR3 has 15 amino acids. Deletions cut 0 bases from V and 2 bases from J, with 7 bases between. For the CDR3, the DNA is TGTGCCATCAGTGAGTCCCAGGGTACTAATGAAAAACTGTTTTTT. It codes for CAISESQGTNEKLFF.

V gene TRBV29-1 combines with J gene TRBJ1-4; tentatively, D is TRBD1 (5 bases). V lost 5 bases and J 8 bases, leaving 15 bases between the germline ends. Looked up from germline, CDR1 is SQVTM and CDR2 is ANQGSEA. The CDR3 is 13 amino acids. As DNA, the CDR3 is TGCAGCGTTCGCCAGGGTGTGATCGAAAAACTGTTTTTT. It yields the protein CSVRQGVIEKLFF.

In its sample, this clone was seen once. This chain uses TRBV5-4 with TRBJ2-2; a possible D gene is TRBD2 (5 bases). Per germline, CDR1 SGHNT and CDR2 YYREEE (reference sequence). V was clipped by 4 bases and J by 2 bases, with 12 bases between them. The CDR3 runs to 15 residues. The CDR3 DNA sequence: TGTGCCAGCAGCCCCCCCCGGGGAAACACCGGGGAGCTGTTTTTT. This encodes CASSPPRGNTGELFF.

The chain couples TRBV2 to TRBJ1-1; D possibly corresponds to TRBD1 (6 bases). The V gene lost 5 bases and the J gene lost 7 bases, with 14 bases spanning the gap. Germline V lookup: CDR1 SNHLY, CDR2 FYNNEI. The CDR3 has 13 amino acids. The CDR3 spells CASSISGDLEAFF. In DNA, the CDR3 is TGTGCCAGCAGTATTTCAGGGGACCTTGAAGCTTTCTTT.

The chain joins TRBV11-2 to TRBJ2-1; 11 bases line up with TRBD1. The CDR3 runs 15 residues. CDR1 and CDR2 from the germline V gene are SGHAT and FQNNGV. V dropped 4 bases and J dropped 3; count of bases not matched to a gene: 2. The DNA for the CDR3 is TGTGCCAGCAGCTCGGGACAGGGGGGCTACAATGAGCAGTTCTTC. Translating it yields CASSSGQGGYNEQFF.

The chain joins TRBV6-5 to TRBJ2-1, with TRBD2 as a possible D gene (5 bases). This CDR3 is built from 16 residues. CDR1 and CDR2 (germline): MNHEY, SVGAGI. V lost 0 bases, J lost 5 bases, and 14 bases lay in between. The CDR3 sequence: CASSYSNRGVNNEQFF. CDR3 sequence (DNA): TGTGCCAGCAGTTACTCGAACCGGGGTGTCAACAATGAGCAGTTCTTC.

Details on this clone: This same CDR3 is encoded by further DNA sequences in the sample. The V and J genes are TRBV5-1 and TRBJ1-5; no firm D call. Germline CDR1 and CDR2: SGHRS and YFSETQ. Trimming cost V 4 bases and J 5 bases, with 13 bases left between them. The CDR3 loop spans 14 amino acids. The DNA for the CDR3 is TGCGCCAGCAGCCCCCGGGGTGGGGATCAGCCCCAGCATTTT. As protein: CASSPRGGDQPQHF.

V and J are TRBV5-1 and TRBJ2-7, with D tentatively TRBD1 (6 bases). Germline V gives CDR1 SGHRS, CDR2 YFSETQ. The CDR3 extends over 13 amino acids. Between the trimmed V and J ends, which lost 4 bases and 6 bases, there was a span of 14 bases. CDR3 bases: TGCGCCAGCAGCGAGGGGGTTCTCCCCGAGCAGTACTTC. Its translation: CASSEGVLPEQYF.

There are a few counts of this clone. The chain recombines TRBV11-2 with TRBJ2-5; the D gene is possibly TRBD2 (6 bases). Germline values: CDR1 SGHAT, CDR2 FQNNGV. Trimming removed 2 bases from V and 6 bases from J, with 16 bases in between. The CDR3 is 15 amino acids. CDR3 loop: CASSLLRGTEKTQYF. The DNA of the CDR3 is TGTGCCAGCAGCTTACTTCGGGGGACGGAGAAGACCCAGTACTTC.

The rearrangement uses TRBV7-9 and TRBJ1-1; 9 bases are shared with TRBD1. The junction had 4 bases not matched to a gene; V was cut back by 1 base and J by 4 bases. The CDR3 runs 15 residues. Germline V lookup: CDR1 SEHNR, CDR2 FQNEAQ (reference sequence). The CDR3 DNA sequence: TGTGCCAGCAGCTTAGGGGGGACAGGGTTCACTGAAGCTTTCTTT. Its protein is CASSLGGTGFTEAFF.